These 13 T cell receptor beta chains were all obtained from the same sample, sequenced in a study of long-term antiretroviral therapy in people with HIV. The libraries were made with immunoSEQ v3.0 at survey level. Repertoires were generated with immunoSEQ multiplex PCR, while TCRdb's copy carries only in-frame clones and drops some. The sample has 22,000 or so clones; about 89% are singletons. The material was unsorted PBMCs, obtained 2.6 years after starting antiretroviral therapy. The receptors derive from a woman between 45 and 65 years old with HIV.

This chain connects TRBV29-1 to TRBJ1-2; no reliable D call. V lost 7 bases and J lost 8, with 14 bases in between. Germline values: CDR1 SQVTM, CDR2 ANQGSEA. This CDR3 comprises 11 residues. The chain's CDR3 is CSARSFVGYTF. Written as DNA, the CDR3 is TGCAGCGCCCGTTCTTTTGTGGGCTACACCTTC. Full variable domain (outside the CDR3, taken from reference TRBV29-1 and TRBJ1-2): SAVISQKPSRDICQRGTSLTIQCQVDSQVTMMFWYRQQPGQSLTLIATANQGSEATYESGFVIDKFPISRPNLTFSTLTVSNMSPEDSSIYLCSARSFVGYTFGSGTRLTVV.

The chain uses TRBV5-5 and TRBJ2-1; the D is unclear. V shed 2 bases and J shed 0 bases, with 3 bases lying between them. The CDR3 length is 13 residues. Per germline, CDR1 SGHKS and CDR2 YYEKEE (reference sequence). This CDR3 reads CASSLSSYNEQFF. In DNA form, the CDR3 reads TGTGCCAGCAGCTTAAGCTCCTACAATGAGCAGTTCTTC. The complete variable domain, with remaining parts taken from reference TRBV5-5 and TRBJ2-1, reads DAGVTQSPTHLIKTRGQQVTLRCSPISGHKSVSWYQQVLGQGPQFIFQYYEKEERGRGNFPDRFSARQFPNYSSELNVNALLLGDSALYLCASSLSSYNEQFFGPGTRLTVL.

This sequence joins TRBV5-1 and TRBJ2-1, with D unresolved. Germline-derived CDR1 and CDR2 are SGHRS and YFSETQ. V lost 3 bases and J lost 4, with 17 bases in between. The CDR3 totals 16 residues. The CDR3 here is CASSYSANPVYNEQFF. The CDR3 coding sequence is TGCGCCAGCAGCTATTCGGCGAACCCTGTGTACAATGAGCAGTTCTTC.

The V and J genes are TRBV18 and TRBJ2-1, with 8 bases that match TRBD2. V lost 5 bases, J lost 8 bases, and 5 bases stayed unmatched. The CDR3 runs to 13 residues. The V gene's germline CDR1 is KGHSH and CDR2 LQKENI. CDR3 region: CASSAGLADEQFF. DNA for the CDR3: TGTGCCAGCTCAGCAGGACTAGCCGATGAGCAGTTCTTC. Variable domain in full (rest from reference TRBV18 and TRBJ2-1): NAGVMQNPRHLVRRRGQEARLRCSPMKGHSHVYWYRQLPEEGLKFMVYLQKENIIDESGMPKERFSAEFPKEGPSILRIQQVVRGDSAAYFCASSAGLADEQFFGPGTRLTVL.

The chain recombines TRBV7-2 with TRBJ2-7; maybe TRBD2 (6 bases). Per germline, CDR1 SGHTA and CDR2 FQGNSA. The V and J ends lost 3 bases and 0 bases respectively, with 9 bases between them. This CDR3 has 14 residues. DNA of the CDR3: TGTGCCAGCAGCTTTGGGACTGGCTCCTACGAGCAGTACTTC. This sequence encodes CASSFGTGSYEQYF.

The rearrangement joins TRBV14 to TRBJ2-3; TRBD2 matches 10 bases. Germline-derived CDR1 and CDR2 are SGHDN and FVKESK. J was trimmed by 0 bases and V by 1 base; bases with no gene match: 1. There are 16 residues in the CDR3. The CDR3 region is CASSQGTSGSTDTQYF. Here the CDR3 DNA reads TGTGCCAGCAGCCAAGGGACTAGCGGAAGCACAGATACGCAGTATTTT.

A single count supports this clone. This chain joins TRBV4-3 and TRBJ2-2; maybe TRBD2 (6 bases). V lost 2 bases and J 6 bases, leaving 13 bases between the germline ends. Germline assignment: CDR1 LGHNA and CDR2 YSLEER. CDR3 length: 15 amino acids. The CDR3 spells CASSQLASGAGELFF. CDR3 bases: TGCGCCAGCAGCCAATTGGCCTCGGGGGCCGGGGAGCTGTTTTTT.

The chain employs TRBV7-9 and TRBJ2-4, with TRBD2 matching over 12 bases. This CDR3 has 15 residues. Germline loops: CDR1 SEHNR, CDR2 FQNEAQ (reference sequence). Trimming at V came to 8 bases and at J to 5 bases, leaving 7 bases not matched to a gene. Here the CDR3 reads CASGTSGHWENIQYF. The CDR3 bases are TGTGCCAGCGGGACTAGCGGGCATTGGGAAAACATTCAGTACTTC.

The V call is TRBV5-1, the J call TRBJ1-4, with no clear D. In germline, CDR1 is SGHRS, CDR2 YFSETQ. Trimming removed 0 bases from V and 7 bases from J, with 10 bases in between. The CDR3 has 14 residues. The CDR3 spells CASSLVPGPEKLFF. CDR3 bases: TGCGCCAGCAGCTTGGTACCGGGTCCTGAAAAACTGTTTTTT.

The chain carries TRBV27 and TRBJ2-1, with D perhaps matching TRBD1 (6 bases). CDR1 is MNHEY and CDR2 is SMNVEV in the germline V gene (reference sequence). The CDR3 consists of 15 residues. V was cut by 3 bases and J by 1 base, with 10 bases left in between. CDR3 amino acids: CASSLGADSYNEQFF. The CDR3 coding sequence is TGTGCCAGCAGTTTGGGGGCAGATTCCTACAATGAGCAGTTCTTC.

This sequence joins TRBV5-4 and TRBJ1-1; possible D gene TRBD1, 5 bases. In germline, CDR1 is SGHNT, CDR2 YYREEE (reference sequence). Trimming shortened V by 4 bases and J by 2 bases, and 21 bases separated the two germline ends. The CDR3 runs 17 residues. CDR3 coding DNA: TGTGCCAGCAGCCGCGTCGCCCCCCTTGGGGGTAACACTGAAGCTTTCTTT. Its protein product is CASSRVAPLGGNTEAFF.

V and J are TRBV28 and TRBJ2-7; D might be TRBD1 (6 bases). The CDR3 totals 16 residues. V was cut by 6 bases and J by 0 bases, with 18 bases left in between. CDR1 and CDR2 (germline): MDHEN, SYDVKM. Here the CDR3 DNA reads TGTGCCAGCAGGCCTACAGGGACCCTAAACTCCTACGAGCAGTACTTC. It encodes CASRPTGTLNSYEQYF.

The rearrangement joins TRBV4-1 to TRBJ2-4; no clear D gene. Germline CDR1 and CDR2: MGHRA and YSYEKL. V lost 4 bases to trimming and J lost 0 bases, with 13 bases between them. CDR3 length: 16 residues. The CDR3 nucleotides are TGCGCCAGCAGCCCCGAAGGAATCCTAGCCAAAAACATTCAGTACTTC. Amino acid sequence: CASSPEGILAKNIQYF.